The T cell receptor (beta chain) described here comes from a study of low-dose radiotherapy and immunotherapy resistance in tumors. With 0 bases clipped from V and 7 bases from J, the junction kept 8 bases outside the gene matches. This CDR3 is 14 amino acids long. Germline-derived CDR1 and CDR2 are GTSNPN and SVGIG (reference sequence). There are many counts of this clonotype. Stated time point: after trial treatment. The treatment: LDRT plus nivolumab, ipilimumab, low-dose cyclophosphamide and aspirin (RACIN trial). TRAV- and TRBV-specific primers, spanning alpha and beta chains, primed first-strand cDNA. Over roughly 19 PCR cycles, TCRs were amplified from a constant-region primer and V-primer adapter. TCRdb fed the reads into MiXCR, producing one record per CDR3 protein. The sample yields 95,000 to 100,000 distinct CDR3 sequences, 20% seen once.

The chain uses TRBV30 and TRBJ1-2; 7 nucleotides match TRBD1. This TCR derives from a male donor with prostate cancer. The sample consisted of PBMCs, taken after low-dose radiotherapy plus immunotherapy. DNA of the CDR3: TGTGCCTGGAGTGTAGGGCAGGGGGTTCGTGGCTACACCTTC. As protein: CAWSVGQGVRGYTF.